What follows describes a single T cell receptor (beta chain). The antigen remains unidentified. The sample comes from a study of T cell responses to AZD1222 COVID-19 vaccine. Sequencing used immunoSEQ multiplex PCR; TCRdb keeps in-frame clones, though not all of them. The profile covers about 140,000 clones, with approximately 93% appearing a single time and 0.7% to 1% taken by the ten largest. Overall study results and limits: The CD4 TCRs associated with vaccination extended across spike and predominated at 160-218 and 743-854. There were mostly white British donors and more females than males, and clonal diversity was possibly underestimated.

The source material was peripheral blood, sampled on day 0 of MenACWY control vaccination. The sequence was collected from an adult in good health.

CDR3: CASGFSGGTQKLSSYNEQFF. CDR3 nucleotide sequence: TGTGCTAGTGGTTTTAGCGGGGGGACGCAGAAACTAAGCTCCTACAATGAGCAGTTCTTC. The J gene is TRBJ2-1, the V gene TRBV12-5; 10 nucleotides match TRBD2. After removal of 3 bases from V and 0 bases from J, the junction contained 14 bases not matched to a gene. Germline V lookup: CDR1 LGHNT, CDR2 FRNRAP. The CDR3 contains 20 residues.